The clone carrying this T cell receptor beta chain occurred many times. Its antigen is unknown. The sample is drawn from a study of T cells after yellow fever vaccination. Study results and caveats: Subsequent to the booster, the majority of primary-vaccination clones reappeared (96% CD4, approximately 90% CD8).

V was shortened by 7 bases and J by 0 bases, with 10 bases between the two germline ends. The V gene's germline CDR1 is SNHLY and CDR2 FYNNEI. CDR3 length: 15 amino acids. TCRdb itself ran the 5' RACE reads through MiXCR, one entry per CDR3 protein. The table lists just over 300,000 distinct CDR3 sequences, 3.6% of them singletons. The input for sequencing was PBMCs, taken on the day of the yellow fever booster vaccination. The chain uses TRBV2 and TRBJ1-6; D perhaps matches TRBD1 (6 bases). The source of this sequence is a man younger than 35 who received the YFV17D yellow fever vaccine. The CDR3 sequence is CASTDRLSYNSPLHF. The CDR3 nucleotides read TGTGCCAGCACGGACAGACTCTCCTATAATTCACCCCTCCACTTT.